The 4 T cell receptor beta chains listed next were all sequenced from one sample in a study of blood T cell repertoires in COVID-19. Sequencing was performed with immunoSEQ multiplex PCR; in TCRdb, only in-frame clones are kept and a portion is missing. This sample has roughly 390,000 clones, with about 89% found just once. The sample consisted of peripheral blood. These receptors were obtained from a woman aged 30 to 39 with COVID-19, enrolled during active disease.

The V call is TRBV27, the J call TRBJ2-7, with TRBD2 matching over 10 bases. CDR1 and CDR2 from the germline V gene are MNHEY and SMNVEV (reference sequence). The J segment lost 4 bases and the V segment lost 4 bases, leaving 16 bases of the junction unmatched. CDR3 length: 18 residues. CDR3 protein: CASSSIGLGASGSYEQYF. The CDR3 DNA sequence: TGTGCCAGCAGTTCCATAGGGTTGGGGGCTAGCGGGAGTTACGAGCAGTACTTC.

The chain recombines TRBV5-6 with TRBJ2-7; TRBD1 agrees at 9 bases. Trimming removed 0 bases from V and 2 bases from J; junction bases left unmatched: 3. The CDR3 contains 15 residues. The germline V gene encodes CDR1 SGHDT and CDR2 YYEEEE. Here the CDR3 DNA reads TGTGCCAGCAGCTTGGTCGGACAGGGGACCTACGAGCAGTACTTC. As protein: CASSLVGQGTYEQYF.

The gene calls are TRBV15 and TRBJ1-5, with D hard to call. The CDR3 has 15 amino acids. V gave up 0 bases and J gave up 4 bases, with 10 bases separating them. CDR1 and CDR2 from the germline V gene are LNHNV and YYDKDF (reference sequence). In DNA, the CDR3 is TGTGCCACCAGCAGAGATAGTAGGGAGAATCAGCCCCAGCATTTT. It is translated as CATSRDSRENQPQHF.

This clone showed up just a few times. The V and J genes are TRBV5-4 and TRBJ2-7, with TRBD2 as a possible D gene (6 bases). This CDR3 is 14 amino acids long. In germline, CDR1 is SGHNT, CDR2 YYREEE (reference sequence). Trimming shortened V by 1 base and J by 5 bases, and 13 bases separated the two germline ends. Written as DNA, the CDR3 is TGTGCCAGCAGCTTGAAGGCGGGGTCCCACGAGCAGTACTTC. It is translated as CASSLKAGSHEQYF.